The 21 T cell receptor beta chains below come from one sample, sequenced in a study of TIL therapy for anti-PD-1-resistant metastatic lung cancer. Sequencing used immunoSEQ v3. Profiling relied on immunoSEQ multiplex PCR, and the TCRdb table lists in-frame clones only, not all of them. The sample includes tens of thousands of clones, around 80% of them seen just once. Time point specified: pre-treatment sample, taken before nivolumab and TIL therapy. The sequenced sample was blood, obtained at baseline. The receptors were gathered from a man in his 70s with non-small cell lung cancer.

V and J are TRBV19 and TRBJ2-1; TRBD2 agrees at 9 bases. The ends lost 7 bases at V and 7 bases at J; junction bases unmatched: 8. The length of the CDR3 is 14 residues. In germline, CDR1 is LNHDA, CDR2 SQIVND (reference sequence). The CDR3 nucleotides are TGTGCCAGTAATCGCGCGGGAGGGCCTAATGAGCAGTTCTTC. Residues: CASNRAGGPNEQFF.

The V and J genes are TRBV6-5 and TRBJ2-7; a weak D match, TRBD1 (7 bases). This CDR3 contains 15 residues. Deletions cut 6 bases from V and 5 bases from J, with 20 bases between. CDR1 is MNHEY and CDR2 is SVGAGI in the germline V gene. The CDR3 DNA reads as TGTGCCAGCAGGACAATATCAGGGGGGTGGAACGAGCAGTACTTC. Translation gives CASRTISGGWNEQYF.

V is TRBV28 and J is TRBJ1-4; D is perhaps TRBD1 (5 bases). V was shortened by 2 bases and J by 5 bases, with 12 bases between the two germline ends. The CDR3 runs 15 residues. The germline V gene encodes CDR1 MDHEN and CDR2 SYDVKM. In nucleotides, the CDR3 is TGTGCCAGCAGTTTACCCACAGGAGGGAATGAAAAACTGTTTTTT. Protein sequence: CASSLPTGGNEKLFF.

This clone has a single count. The chain carries TRBV7-6 and TRBJ1-5; TRBD1 matches 7 bases. The CDR3 covers 15 residues. Germline V lookup: CDR1 SGHVS, CDR2 FNYEAQ. The J segment lost 5 bases and the V segment lost 5 bases, leaving 9 bases of the junction unmatched. The CDR3 reads CASSLKQGWHQPQHF. Written as DNA, the CDR3 is TGTGCCAGCAGCCTTAAACAGGGGTGGCATCAGCCCCAGCATTTT. Using reference TRBV7-6 and TRBJ1-5 for the parts outside the CDR3, the full variable domain is GAGVSQSPRYKVTKRGQDVALRCDPISGHVSLYWYRQALGQGPEFLTYFNYEAQQDKSGLPNDRFSAERPEGSISTLTIQRTEQRDSAMYRCASSLKQGWHQPQHFGDGTRLSIL.

The chain has TRBV28 and TRBJ2-1; 10 bases agree with TRBD2. This CDR3 is 16 amino acids long. Looked up from germline, CDR1 is MDHEN and CDR2 is SYDVKM. With V trimmed by 7 bases and J by 1 base, 7 bases remained unmatched. The CDR3 protein is CASMGSGRSSYNEQFF. CDR3 DNA sequence: TGTGCCAGCATGGGTAGCGGGAGGTCTTCCTACAATGAGCAGTTCTTC.

This chain links TRBV6-1 with TRBJ2-6, with TRBD2 matching over 12 bases. Germline V lookup: CDR1 MNHNS, CDR2 SASEGT. The CDR3 has 19 amino acids. The trim removed 2 bases at V and 0 bases at J, leaving 5 bases unmatched. The CDR3 DNA is TGTGCCAGCAGTGAAATACTAGCGGGAGGAAACTCTGGGGCCAACGTCCTGACTTTC. It yields the protein CASSEILAGGNSGANVLTF.

This rearrangement joins TRBV6-5 to TRBJ2-1; D might be TRBD2 (5 bases). Trimming took 5 bases from V and 0 from J, leaving 11 bases between them. This CDR3 contains 15 residues. CDR1 is MNHEY and CDR2 is SVGAGI in the germline V gene. This CDR3 reads CASSPTRSSYNEQFF. In DNA, the CDR3 is TGTGCCAGCAGTCCTACTAGGAGCTCCTACAATGAGCAGTTCTTC.

This rearrangement joins TRBV14 to TRBJ2-5; 10 nucleotides match TRBD1. Unmatched junction bases numbered 2, after V lost 3 bases and J lost 4 bases. The CDR3 contains 14 residues. Per germline, CDR1 SGHDN and CDR2 FVKESK. The DNA of the CDR3 is TGTGCCAGCAGCCAGCGGACAGGGGGAGAGACCCAGTACTTC. Its protein product is CASSQRTGGETQYF. The full variable domain, in which reference TRBV14 and TRBJ2-5 provide the parts outside the CDR3, is EAGVTQFPSHSVIEKGQTVTLRCDPISGHDNLYWYRRVMGKEIKFLLHFVKESKQDESGMPNNRFLAERTGGTYSTLKVQPAELEDSGVYFCASSQRTGGETQYFGPGTRLLVL.

The gene calls are TRBV25-1 and TRBJ1-1; D not resolved. The V gene lost 8 bases and the J gene lost 1 base, with 11 bases spanning the gap. This CDR3 contains 13 residues. Germline lookup yields CDR1 MGHDK and CDR2 SYGVNS. Written as DNA, the CDR3 is TGTGCCAGCTTATCCCCGAAGAACACTGAAGCTTTCTTT. It specifies CASLSPKNTEAFF.

This clone has only a few counts. The J gene is TRBJ1-2, the V gene TRBV10-1, with no clear D. The CDR3 spans 13 residues. The V end was cut by 0 bases, the J end by 4 bases, with 6 bases between. Germline values: CDR1 WNHNN, CDR2 SYGVQD (reference sequence). The CDR3 nucleotides are TGCGCCAGCAGTGAGTCGAAGCCCTATGGCTACACCTTC. This gives the protein CASSESKPYGYTF.

This chain joins TRBV6-1 and TRBJ2-3, with D possibly matching TRBD2 (5 bases). From germline, CDR1 is MNHNS and CDR2 SASEGT. CDR3 length equals 13 residues. V was cut by 5 bases and J by 0 bases, with 6 bases left in between. The CDR3 region is CASSSGSTDTQYF. In DNA, the CDR3 is TGTGCCAGCAGTAGCGGAAGCACAGATACGCAGTATTTT.

V is TRBV7-2 and J is TRBJ2-7; 9 positions match TRBD2. The junction had 9 bases not matched to a gene; V was cut back by 0 bases and J by 6 bases. The CDR3 sequence is 16 residues long. The germline V gene encodes CDR1 SGHTA and CDR2 FQGNSA. CDR3 amino acids: CASSLAPSGTLGEQYF. The CDR3 nucleotides read TGTGCCAGCAGCTTAGCGCCTAGCGGGACTTTGGGCGAGCAGTACTTC.

The V gene is TRBV7-6, the J gene TRBJ1-1; D might be TRBD1 (5 bases). The CDR3 is 15 residues long. Germline loops: CDR1 SGHVS, CDR2 FNYEAQ. The germline V and J ends were trimmed by 5 bases and 7 bases, with 20 bases remaining between them. The CDR3 bases are TGTGCCAGCAGCCAAACGACCACAGGATTGGGTGAAGCTTTCTTT. Translated, it gives CASSQTTTGLGEAFF.

The chain employs TRBV14 and TRBJ1-4, with D uncertain. The CDR3 covers 16 residues. The germline V gene encodes CDR1 SGHDN and CDR2 FVKESK. Trimming left V 0 bases short and J 1 base short, with 9 bases between. CDR3: CASSQDNGRTNEKLFF. CDR3 DNA: TGTGCCAGCAGCCAAGATAACGGAAGAACTAATGAAAAACTGTTTTTT.

The rearrangement joins TRBV6-6 to TRBJ2-1; TRBD2 agrees at 13 bases. This CDR3 contains 15 residues. V lost 5 bases and J lost 7; bases outside the gene matches: 5. The germline CDR1 and CDR2 sequences are MNHNY and SVGAGI (reference sequence). The CDR3 region is CASSTGTSGANEQFF. CDR3 nucleotide sequence: TGTGCCAGCAGTACCGGGACTAGCGGGGCTAATGAGCAGTTCTTC.

This clone was detected only a few times. The chain is built from TRBV7-7 and TRBJ2-6; no clear D gene. The V gene lost 5 bases and the J gene lost 5 bases, with 22 bases spanning the gap. The CDR3 totals 18 residues. CDR1 and CDR2 (germline): SSHAT, FNYEAQ (reference sequence). DNA of the CDR3: TGTGCCAGCAGCGACCAAACTAAGCCACAAAGTCGGGCCAACGTCCTGACTTTC. This translates into CASSDQTKPQSRANVLTF.

The V gene is TRBV18, the J gene TRBJ1-1; D might be TRBD1 (5 bases). Germline V gene lookup returns CDR1 KGHSH and CDR2 LQKENI. The V end lost 4 bases, the J end lost 0 bases, and 9 bases lay between the germline ends. The CDR3 sequence is 14 residues long. The CDR3 nucleotides are TGTGCCAGCTCACGGGACGGACTGAACACTGAAGCTTTCTTT. Amino acid sequence: CASSRDGLNTEAFF.

The chain has TRBV28 and TRBJ2-4; no clear D gene. V lost 2 bases and J lost 0, with 8 bases in between. The CDR3 loop spans 15 amino acids. Germline CDR1 and CDR2: MDHEN and SYDVKM. CDR3 bases: TGTGCCAGCAGTTTACGGACGATAGCCAAAAACATTCAGTACTTC. It encodes CASSLRTIAKNIQYF.

This chain connects TRBV6-1 to TRBJ1-5, with 7 bases fitting TRBD1. The CDR3 is made up of 14 amino acids. J gave up 6 bases and V 4 bases, and 6 bases lay outside the gene matches. Germline lookup yields CDR1 MNHNS and CDR2 SASEGT. This CDR3 reads CASSAQGVFQPQHF. The CDR3 DNA reads TGTGCCAGCAGTGCTCAGGGGGTGTTTCAGCCCCAGCATTTT.

This clone was recorded a few times. The rearrangement uses TRBV6-1 and TRBJ1-4; no clear D. Between the trimmed V and J ends, which lost 0 bases and 8 bases, there was a span of 7 bases. Germline-derived CDR1 and CDR2 are MNHNS and SASEGT. This CDR3 has 13 residues. This CDR3 is CASSEAGGEKLFF. CDR3 in DNA: TGTGCCAGCAGTGAAGCGGGCGGCGAAAAACTGTTTTTT.

V and J are TRBV29-1 and TRBJ1-1, with 7 positions matching TRBD1. CDR1 is SQVTM and CDR2 is ANQGSEA in the germline V gene. Trimming took 6 bases from V and 0 from J; bases not matched to a gene: 16. The CDR3 extends over 17 amino acids. CDR3 in DNA: TGCAGCGTCAAAAGACCGGCCTACAGGGGACTGAACACTGAAGCTTTCTTT. It codes for CSVKRPAYRGLNTEAFF.